This TCR beta chain was obtained from a study of OX40 agonist ivuxolimab in advanced cancers. On the study more broadly: Mean age about 60 years, range about 20 to 90; roughly 80% male. Study results and limitations: Part of the nonresponder group also had normalized T-cell clonal expansion that was low. Researchers report that CD8+ T cells had, on average, more expanded clones than CD4+.

In this sample, this clone turned up once. Its specificity is unknown. The data were produced by immunoSEQ multiplex PCR, yet TCRdb's version contains in-frame clones alone and is incomplete. This sample has about 14,000 clones; more than 65% occur once, and the top ten carry approximately 32%. This sequence was found in an adult with an advanced solid tumor such as melanoma, head and neck, liver or kidney cancer. This specimen consisted of CD4+ or CD8+ T cells sorted from blood, obtained in a trial of the OX40 agonist ivuxolimab.

The CDR3 loop reads CASSAGTGLWEQFF. CDR3 nucleotide sequence: TGTGCCAGCAGCGCCGGGACAGGATTATGGGAGCAGTTCTTC. V and J are TRBV9 and TRBJ2-1; TRBD1 agrees at 8 bases. The CDR3 totals 14 residues. The germline CDR1 and CDR2 sequences are SGDLS and YYNGEE. V trimming: 3 bases; J trimming: 10 bases; junction bases outside the gene matches: 9.